This is a list of T cell receptor beta chains from one sample in a study of T-cell reconstitution after alpha-beta-depleted transplantation in children. TCRdb called the PCR reads again in MiXCR, with one record for every CDR3 protein. This table holds almost 250,000 distinct CDR3 sequences, roughly 25% found once. The sample consisted of PBMCs, taken before TCRalphabeta/CD19-depleted stem cell transplant. The receptors derive from a girl under 10 years old with Fanconi anemia, due to receive a stem cell transplant. Both conserved end residues are part of each CDR3. The D gene is left open where the match is weak. Not all rows give a size; the values are once, few, many and, for expanded clones, a class.

J	size	D	V	DNA	CDR3
TRBJ2-7	many	.	TRBV20-1	TGCAGTGCTAGAGATTCAGGGGCCGAGCAGTACTTC	CSARDSGAEQYF
TRBJ1-2	many	.	TRBV29-1	TGCAGCGTTGACAGACGCTACACCTTC	CSVDRRYTF
TRBJ1-6	.	TRBD1	TRBV20-1	TGCAGTGCTCGGGACAGAACCTATAATTCACCCCTCCACTTT	CSARDRTYNSPLHF
TRBJ1-1	.	.	TRBV7-2	TGTGCCAGCAGCTTAGTTAAGGGGTTGAACACTGAAGCTTTCTTT	CASSLVKGLNTEAFF
TRBJ2-7	few	TRBD1	TRBV12-3/TRBV12-4	TGTGCCAGCAGTTCGACCGGGACAGGGGTTTACGAGCAGTACTTC	CASSSTGTGVYEQYF
TRBJ2-7	many	TRBD2	TRBV15	TGTGCCACCAGTCAAAGCGGGGGACCCCCCTACGAGCAGTACTTC	CATSQSGGPPYEQYF
TRBJ2-5	.	.	TRBV30	TGTGCCTGGAGTGTAAGGACCCAGTACTTC	CAWSVRTQYF
TRBJ2-7	.	.	TRBV7-9	TGTGCCAGCAGTTCCCCTACATCGTACGAGCAGTACTTC	CASSSPTSYEQYF
TRBJ2-7	many	.	TRBV19	TGTGCCAGTAGTCCAGGCCCCCCTAACTACGAGCAGTACTTC	CASSPGPPNYEQYF
TRBJ2-5	.	TRBD1	TRBV5-1	TGCGCCAGCAGCTTGGAATCAGGGGGCGTTGGTAAGGTGGAGACCCAGTACTTC	CASSLESGGVGKVETQYF
TRBJ1-1	.	.	TRBV20-1	TGCAGTGCTACCACAGCCCGGGACCTGAACACTGAAGCTTTCTTT	CSATTARDLNTEAFF
TRBJ2-7	many	TRBD1	TRBV6-5	TGTGCCAGCAGTTCCTACACAGGGGCCGGATCGAGCGAGCAGTACTTC	CASSSYTGAGSSEQYF
TRBJ2-5	.	TRBD1	TRBV20-1	TGCAGCTCAGAGCCACGGGACAGCCTACAAGAGACCCAGTACTTC	CSSEPRDSLQETQYF
TRBJ2-1	few	.	TRBV29-1	TGCAGCGTTGATAGAGGTCAGGGGCTCTCCTACAATGAGCAGTTCTTC	CSVDRGQGLSYNEQFF
TRBJ2-2	many	TRBD1	TRBV6-5	TGTGCCAGCAGTTACTACTGGACAGGGAGGACCGGGGAGCTGTTTTTT	CASSYYWTGRTGELFF
TRBJ1-2	.	.	TRBV20-1	TGCAGTGCTAGCTCACCGGGTTATAACTATGGCTACACCTTC	CSASSPGYNYGYTF
TRBJ2-2	.	TRBD1	TRBV12-3/TRBV12-4	TGTGCCAGCAGCCCTATTCAGGGGGAACTTACCGGGGAGCTGTTTTTT	CASSPIQGELTGELFF
TRBJ2-1	few	.	TRBV5-6	TGTGCCAGCACCTTCGCCAATGAGCAGTTCTTC	CASTFANEQFF
TRBJ2-7	.	TRBD2	TRBV3-1	TGTGCCAGCAGCCTCGGGACTAGCGGGCCGCCCCGGTACGAGCAGTACTTC	CASSLGTSGPPRYEQYF
TRBJ2-3	few	TRBD2	TRBV11-2	TGTGCCAGCAGCCGATTGAGGACTAGCGGGTCGCGTAGCACAGATACGCAGTATTTT	CASSRLRTSGSRSTDTQYF
TRBJ2-2	.	.	TRBV29-1	TGCAGCGTTGATTACCTAGATAACACCGGGGAGCTGTTTTTT	CSVDYLDNTGELFF
TRBJ2-1	few	TRBD2	TRBV29-1	TGCAGCGTTGATAGTACGACCAGCGGGAGCCTACTTTACTACAATGAGCAGTTCTTC	CSVDSTTSGSLLYYNEQFF
TRBJ2-7	many	.	TRBV29-1	TGCAGCGTTGGTTGGCAGGGCGGCGAGCAGTACTTC	CSVGWQGGEQYF
TRBJ1-5	.	.	TRBV27	TGTGCCAGCAGTTTAAGCGGAGGCGTATTCAATCAGCCCCAGCATTTT	CASSLSGGVFNQPQHF
TRBJ2-6	.	.	TRBV21-1	TGTGCCAGCAGCAAAGGTCGCGGGACAGCCGTGACCGTTTCCTCTGGGGCCAACGTCCTGACTTTC	CASSKGRGTAVTVSSGANVLTF
TRBJ2-1	few	TRBD2	TRBV7-2	TGTGCCAGCAGCTTAAGCGGGGGCCACTACAATGAGCAGTTCTTC	CASSLSGGHYNEQFF
TRBJ1-2	many	TRBD1	TRBV29-1	TGCAGCGTTGAAGTGACAGGGGACTATGGCTACACCTTC	CSVEVTGDYGYTF
TRBJ1-1	.	.	TRBV6-1	TGTGCCAGCAGTGGGTTGGACAGTATTTACACTGAAGCTTTCTTT	CASSGLDSIYTEAFF
TRBJ2-7	.	.	TRBV28	TGTGCCAGCAGTGCCTTCTCCTACGAGCAGTACTTC	CASSAFSYEQYF
TRBJ2-3	.	.	TRBV27	TGTGCCAGCAGTTTAGAGGCAGCAGGGGCAGATACGCAGTATTTT	CASSLEAAGADTQYF
TRBJ2-1	many	.	TRBV6-2/TRBV6-3	TGTGCCAGCAGTTACTCACCACTAGGTAGCTCCTACAATGAGCAGTTCTTC	CASSYSPLGSSYNEQFF
TRBJ2-7	.	.	TRBV10-3	TGTGCCATCAGTGAGCCCCTTTACGCTTACGAGCAGTACTTC	CAISEPLYAYEQYF
TRBJ2-2	many	.	TRBV28	TGTGCCAGCAGTCTGTGGAACACCGGGGAGCTGTTTTTT	CASSLWNTGELFF
TRBJ2-1	many	TRBD2	TRBV27	TGTGCCAGCAGTTTAGGGGCTAGCGGGAGATACAATGAGCAGTTCTTC	CASSLGASGRYNEQFF
TRBJ1-4	few	TRBD1	TRBV15	TGTGCCACCAGCCTTAGACAGGGAAAACTGTTTTTT	CATSLRQGKLFF
TRBJ2-7	many	TRBD2	TRBV29-1	TGCAGCGTTGAAGGGACTAGCGGGAGTGAGTACGAGCAGTACTTC	CSVEGTSGSEYEQYF
TRBJ2-5	.	TRBD2	TRBV20-1	TGCAGTGCTAGAGCGGGGGGGCGAAAGGAGACCCAGTACTTC	CSARAGGRKETQYF
TRBJ1-2	.	TRBD1	TRBV20-1	TGCAGTGCTAGAGATCCTGAAAAGGGGGCCTATGGCTACACCTTC	CSARDPEKGAYGYTF
TRBJ2-7	.	.	TRBV5-1	TGCGCCAGCAGCTTAGGACAGCAGAGCTCCTACGAGCAGTACTTC	CASSLGQQSSYEQYF
TRBJ2-1	.	.	TRBV20-1	TGCAGTGCTAGATCGCCGGGACTGGGCTCCTACAATGAGCAGTTCTTC	CSARSPGLGSYNEQFF
TRBJ1-2	many	TRBD1	TRBV20-1	TGCAGTGCTATCGGGACAGGGGAGCACTATGGCTACACCTTC	CSAIGTGEHYGYTF
TRBJ2-2	many	.	TRBV10-3	TGTGCCATCAGCGCAGGGCGCACCGGGGAGCTGTTTTTT	CAISAGRTGELFF
TRBJ1-5	.	.	TRBV5-1	TGCGCCAGCAGCCCGGTAGGGGGTCAGCCCCAGCATTTT	CASSPVGGQPQHF
TRBJ2-2	many	.	TRBV5-1	TGCGCCAGCAGCTTGGTGATGGGTACTGGCGGGGAGCTGTTTTTT	CASSLVMGTGGELFF
TRBJ2-3	many	.	TRBV28	TGTGCCAGCACAGGGCGGGTCACAGATACGCAGTATTTT	CASTGRVTDTQYF
TRBJ2-3	.	TRBD1	TRBV7-3	TGTGCCAGCAGCTTAATGGGACAGGCCACAGATACGCAGTATTTT	CASSLMGQATDTQYF
TRBJ2-1	.	TRBD2	TRBV12-3/TRBV12-4	TGTGCCAGCAGTTTAGGGCCTAGGGGCGGGGGAGTACTGGGGTTCTTC	CASSLGPRGGGVLGFF
TRBJ2-3	many	.	TRBV7-8	TGTGCCAGCAGCTTTTCGGGAGACGGCACAGATACGCAGTATTTT	CASSFSGDGTDTQYF
TRBJ1-2	.	.	TRBV5-1	TGCGCCAGCAGCTTGGCCAAGGGGTCGGACTATGGCTACACCTTC	CASSLAKGSDYGYTF
TRBJ2-3	many	.	TRBV4-2	TGTGCCAGCAGCCAAGACCGAGGGAGCACAGATACGCAGTATTTT	CASSQDRGSTDTQYF
TRBJ2-6	many	.	TRBV10-3	TGTGCCATCAGTCCGGACAGAACTGGGGCCAACGTCCTGACTTTC	CAISPDRTGANVLTF
TRBJ2-5	.	.	TRBV12-3/TRBV12-4	TGTGCCAGCAGTTTTGTACCTAACCAAGAGACCCAGTACTTC	CASSFVPNQETQYF
TRBJ1-1	few	TRBD1	TRBV4-1	TGCGCCAGCAGCCAATGGACAGGGATGAACACTGAAGCTTTCTTT	CASSQWTGMNTEAFF
TRBJ1-1	few	.	TRBV9	TGTGCCAGCAGCGTACAGGGGATGGGGGAAGCTTTCTTT	CASSVQGMGEAFF
TRBJ2-3	many	TRBD2	TRBV20-1	TGCAGTGCTAGAGATCTGGCGGGAGCAGATACGCAGTATTTT	CSARDLAGADTQYF
TRBJ2-5	few	.	TRBV29-1	TGCAGCGTTGAGGGTATGAGGGTTATCCGAGAGACCCAGTACTTC	CSVEGMRVIRETQYF
TRBJ2-5	.	.	TRBV20-1	TGCAGTGCGATAAGGGACCAAGAGACCCAGTACTTC	CSAIRDQETQYF